Listed below are T cell receptor beta chains from one sample, sequenced in a study of shared clonotypes between healthy human individuals. TCRdb keeps only in-frame clones here, not all; method: immunoSEQ multiplex PCR. The sample holds under 2,500,000 clones, more than 90% seen once. The specimen sequenced was naive CD4+ T cells sorted from blood. The receptors were sampled from a man younger than 35 in good health. CDR3s include the opening cysteine and the closing phenylalanine or tryptophan. D genes are given only for firm matches. Clone size, where shown, is once, few, many, or a class for clones that have expanded.

d_gene	v_gene	j_gene	abundance	CDR3aa	CDR3nt
NA	TRBV25-1	TRBJ2-3	NA	CASSPPVGGGGTDTQYF	TGTGCCAGCAGTCCTCCTGTGGGTGGCGGAGGGACAGATACGCAGTATTTT
TRBD2	TRBV28	TRBJ2-5	NA	CASSSTRLAGGPRETQYF	TGTGCCAGCAGCTCTACCCGACTAGCGGGGGGCCCTAGGGAGACCCAGTACTTC
TRBD1	TRBV5-1	TRBJ2-7	once	CASSLSWTGDYEQYF	TGCGCCAGCAGCTTGTCCTGGACAGGGGACTACGAGCAGTACTTC
NA	TRBV5-1	TRBJ2-3	NA	CASKNQQDTDTQYF	TGCGCCAGCAAAAATCAACAGGACACAGATACGCAGTATTTT
NA	TRBV4-1	TRBJ2-7	NA	CASSQSRVFHEQYF	TGCGCCAGCAGCCAAAGCAGGGTTTTCCACGAGCAGTACTTC
NA	TRBV5-1	TRBJ2-5	NA	CASSPPAGRAQETQYF	TGCGCCAGCAGCCCCCCTGCCGGCAGGGCCCAGGAGACCCAGTACTTC
NA	TRBV7-2	TRBJ2-3	NA	CASSLLAEGADTQYF	TGTGCCAGCAGCTTATTAGCGGAGGGCGCAGATACGCAGTATTTT
NA	TRBV6-1	TRBJ2-1	once	CASKRDFYNEQFF	TGTGCCAGCAAACGTGACTTCTACAATGAGCAGTTCTTC
TRBD2	TRBV19	TRBJ2-3	NA	CASSIEGGPWDTQYF	TGTGCCAGTAGTATTGAGGGAGGGCCTTGGGATACGCAGTATTTT
TRBD2	TRBV2	TRBJ2-3	NA	CARRASGADTQYF	TGTGCCAGACGTGCGAGCGGGGCAGATACGCAGTATTTT
NA	TRBV30	TRBJ1-3	NA	CAWSVTNTIYF	TGTGCCTGGAGTGTGACAAACACCATATATTTT
NA	TRBV5-4	TRBJ2-1	NA	CASSSRISADYNEQFF	TGTGCCAGCAGCTCCCGGATTAGCGCGGACTACAATGAGCAGTTCTTC
NA	TRBV10-3	TRBJ2-3	NA	CAITPFGRGHTDTQYF	TGTGCCATCACCCCGTTTGGGCGGGGGCACACAGATACGCAGTATTTT
NA	TRBV7-2	TRBJ1-2	NA	CASSLGRVYGYTF	TGTGCCAGCAGCTTAGGCCGGGTCTATGGCTACACCTTC
TRBD1	TRBV4-1	TRBJ1-4	once	CASSHPDRGEKLFF	TGCGCCAGCAGCCACCCGGACAGGGGGGAAAAACTGTTTTTT
NA	TRBV29-1	TRBJ1-1	NA	CSVVWVTEAFF	TGCAGCGTTGTATGGGTAACTGAAGCTTTCTTT
TRBD1	TRBV29-1	TRBJ1-2	few	CSVRTGAGQGYTF	TGCAGCGTCCGCACAGGGGCCGGGCAGGGCTACACCTTC
NA	TRBV19	TRBJ2-1	NA	CASRLVNEQFF	TGTGCCAGTAGACTAGTCAATGAGCAGTTCTTC
NA	TRBV6-1	TRBJ1-3	NA	CASSEGGAVNTIYF	TGTGCCAGCAGTGAAGGGGGGGCGGTTAACACCATATATTTT
NA	TRBV14	TRBJ2-3	NA	CASSLRLADTQYF	TGTGCCAGCAGCTTAAGGCTGGCAGATACGCAGTATTTT
NA	TRBV18	TRBJ1-5	NA	CASSPLQSVEQPQHF	TGTGCCAGCTCACCCCTCCAGTCAGTAGAGCAGCCCCAGCATTTT
NA	TRBV7-9	TRBJ1-4	NA	CASSPQSVEKLFF	TGTGCCAGCAGCCCTCAGAGTGTCGAAAAACTGTTTTTT
NA	TRBV6-6	TRBJ2-1	few	CASSYSRDEQFF	TGTGCCAGCAGTTACTCGCGTGACGAGCAGTTCTTC
NA	TRBV29-1	TRBJ2-5	NA	CSAAPGPQETQYF	TGCAGCGCAGCCCCCGGGCCCCAAGAGACCCAGTACTTC
NA	TRBV6-1	TRBJ1-2	once	CASSADEGFYGYTF	TGTGCCAGCAGCGCCGACGAGGGTTTCTATGGCTACACCTTC
NA	TRBV5-1	TRBJ2-5	NA	CASSWELGAGKGTQYF	TGCGCCAGCAGCTGGGAGCTAGGGGCAGGGAAAGGGACCCAGTACTTC
TRBD1	TRBV7-9	TRBJ1-1	NA	CASSWRQGANTEAFF	TGTGCCAGCAGCTGGAGGCAGGGGGCTAACACTGAAGCTTTCTTT
NA	TRBV7-9	TRBJ2-7	NA	CASSFRSLHEQYF	TGTGCCAGCAGCTTTCGCAGCCTTCACGAGCAGTACTTC
NA	TRBV2	TRBJ2-1	NA	CASSEGSAYNEQFF	TGTGCCAGCAGTGAAGGTTCCGCCTACAATGAGCAGTTCTTC
NA	TRBV7-8	TRBJ1-5	NA	CASSLVTNLNSNQPQHF	TGTGCCAGCAGCTTAGTGACCAATTTGAATAGCAATCAGCCCCAGCATTTT
TRBD1	TRBV28	TRBJ2-5	NA	CASRDRGQETQYF	TGTGCCAGCAGGGACAGGGGCCAAGAGACCCAGTACTTC
TRBD1	TRBV6-6	TRBJ1-1	NA	CASSYGVDRANTEAFF	TGTGCCAGCAGTTACGGCGTGGACAGGGCGAACACTGAAGCTTTCTTT
NA	TRBV5-8	TRBJ1-2	NA	CASSLAGTGATF	TGTGCCAGCAGCTTGGCGGGGACCGGGGCCACCTTC
TRBD2	TRBV30	TRBJ2-1	NA	CAWSRLAGGSGEFF	TGTGCCTGGAGTCGGCTAGCGGGGGGTTCCGGCGAGTTCTTC
NA	TRBV5-4	TRBJ2-3	NA	CASSLWSTDTQYF	TGTGCCAGCAGCTTGTGGTCCACAGATACGCAGTATTTT
NA	TRBV6-6	TRBJ2-7	NA	CASRGNSYEQYF	TGTGCCAGCCGGGGGAATTCCTACGAGCAGTACTTC
TRBD2	TRBV4-2	TRBJ2-7	once	CASSQEERGVYEQYF	TGTGCCAGCAGCCAAGAGGAGCGGGGGGTCTACGAGCAGTACTTC
NA	TRBV19	TRBJ2-2	NA	CASSVTPNTGELFF	TGTGCCAGTTCCGTGACACCGAACACCGGGGAGCTGTTTTTT
TRBD2	TRBV19	TRBJ2-1	NA	CASTAGTSGTNEQFF	TGTGCCAGTACTGCCGGGACTAGCGGGACCAATGAGCAGTTCTTC
NA	TRBV19	TRBJ1-4	NA	CASSSVQAQDEKLFF	TGTGCCAGTAGTTCCGTCCAGGCACAGGATGAAAAACTGTTTTTT
NA	TRBV11-2	TRBJ2-3	once	CASSAEWATDTQYF	TGTGCCAGCAGCGCCGAGTGGGCGACAGATACGCAGTATTTT
NA	TRBV19	TRBJ1-5	NA	CASSLPGLQGRLQPQHF	TGTGCCAGTAGTCTACCAGGGTTACAGGGTAGGTTACAGCCCCAGCATTTT
NA	TRBV5-6	TRBJ2-2	NA	CASSLWTLSYTGELFF	TGTGCCAGCAGCTTGTGGACATTGAGCTACACCGGGGAGCTGTTTTTT
TRBD2	TRBV25-1	TRBJ2-5	NA	CASSGTSGIETQYF	TGTGCCAGCAGTGGGACTAGCGGGATAGAGACCCAGTACTTC
NA	TRBV6-6	TRBJ1-3	NA	CASSYSALGGNTIYF	TGTGCCAGCAGTTACTCTGCCCTGGGTGGAAACACCATATATTTT
TRBD2	TRBV18	TRBJ2-7	NA	CASSAGALLYEQYF	TGTGCCAGCTCAGCGGGAGCCCTACTCTACGAGCAGTACTTC
TRBD2	TRBV7-7	TRBJ2-5	NA	CASSLRAGGGQETQYF	TGTGCTAGCAGCTTAAGAGCGGGGGGCGGCCAAGAGACCCAGTACTTC
NA	TRBV10-3	TRBJ2-2	NA	CASRTANTGELFF	TGTGCCTCGAGGACAGCGAACACCGGGGAGCTGTTTTTT
TRBD2	TRBV11-2	TRBJ2-3	NA	CASSSSGTSGGIGTDTQYF	TGTGCCAGCAGCTCGTCCGGGACTAGCGGGGGGATTGGCACAGATACGCAGTATTTT
NA	TRBV28	TRBJ2-7	NA	CASSLRAGNYEQYF	TGTGCCAGCAGTTTACGGGCAGGAAACTACGAGCAGTACTTC